The clone carrying this T cell receptor beta chain has ten or more counts. Its target is unknown. TCRdb fed the RACE reads into MiXCR, producing one record per CDR3 protein. The sample holds about 360,000 distinct CDR3 sequences, more than 4.5% seen once. With 7 bases clipped from V and 7 bases from J, the junction kept 8 bases outside the gene matches. CDR3 length: 13 amino acids. The germline V gene encodes CDR1 DFQATT and CDR2 SNEGSKA (reference sequence). The entry originates in a study of human T cells and chemical hapten exposure. Study as a whole: The study patch tested 0.01% DPC on the upper back and read results at 6 days. Study-wide findings and caveats: Sensitization with DPC brought no change to TCRs above 1 in 1000 in frequency.

Time point defined: patch test 1, 2 weeks after DPC sensitization. Stated treatment: therapeutic diphenylcyclopropenone sensitization with weekly scalp DPC. Whole blood that had not been fractionated was the source of extracted total RNA. The rearrangement uses TRBV20-1 and TRBJ2-3; 10 nucleotides line up with TRBD2. The sample here was whole blood, taken in connection with sensitization to the hapten diphenylcyclopropenone (DPC). This clonotype was sampled from a woman in her fifties or sixties with alopecia areata. Some clones in this sample may be carry-over from other donors' samples. The DNA of the CDR3 is TGCAGTGGGAGCGGGAGGGCCATAAATACGCAGTATTTT. Translating gives CSGSGRAINTQYF.